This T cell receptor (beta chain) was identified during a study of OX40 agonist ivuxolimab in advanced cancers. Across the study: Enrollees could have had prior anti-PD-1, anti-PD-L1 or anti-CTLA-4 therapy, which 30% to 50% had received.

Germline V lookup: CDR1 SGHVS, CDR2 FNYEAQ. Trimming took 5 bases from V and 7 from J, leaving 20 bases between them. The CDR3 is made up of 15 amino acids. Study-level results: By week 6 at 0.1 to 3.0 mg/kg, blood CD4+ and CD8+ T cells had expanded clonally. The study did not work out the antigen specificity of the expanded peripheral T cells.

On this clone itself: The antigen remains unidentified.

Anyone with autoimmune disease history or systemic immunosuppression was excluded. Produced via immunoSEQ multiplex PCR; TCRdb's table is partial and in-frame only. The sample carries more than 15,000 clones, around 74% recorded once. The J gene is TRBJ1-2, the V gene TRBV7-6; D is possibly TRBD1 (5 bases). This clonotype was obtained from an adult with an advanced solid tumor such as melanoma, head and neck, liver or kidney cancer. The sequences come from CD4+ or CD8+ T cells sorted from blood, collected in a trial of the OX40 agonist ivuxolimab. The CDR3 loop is CASSQTQGDLGGYTF. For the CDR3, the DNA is TGTGCCAGCAGCCAGACCCAGGGAGATTTGGGTGGCTACACCTTC.